Shown below are 5 T cell receptor beta chains from a single sample sequenced in a study of blood T cell repertoires in COVID-19 (dated by TCRdb to 2018 to 2021). The method behind the library was the immunoSEQ multiplex PCR assay. Here the immuneACCESS table is served through TCRdb, limited to in-frame sequences with V and J called. Missing clones are a known gap in these copies; in checked studies unresolved V genes cover under half, and the rest lacks a known reason. The sample records approximately 150,000 clones, about 89% of which are singletons. The ten biggest clones cover over 35% of the sample. The specimen was peripheral blood. The source of these receptors is a middle-aged man who had recovered from COVID-19.

This clone was detected only a few times. The chain uses TRBV7-9 and TRBJ2-7; TRBD2 matches at 10 bases. The V gene end was trimmed by 5 bases and the J gene end by 2 bases; junction bases not matched to a gene: 6. Germline assignment: CDR1 SEHNR and CDR2 FQNEAQ (reference sequence). The CDR3 totals 15 residues. Here the CDR3 reads CASSNGLAVPYEQYF. CDR3 nucleotides: TGTGCCAGCAGCAATGGACTAGCGGTCCCCTACGAGCAGTACTTC.

The chain employs TRBV7-2 and TRBJ1-2; D is uncertain. Trimming removed 1 base from V and 1 base from J, with 7 bases in between. Germline V gives CDR1 SGHTA, CDR2 FQGNSA. This CDR3 contains 14 residues. CDR3 DNA sequence: TGTGCCAGCAGCTTAGAATTCAGTAACTATGGCTACACCTTC. Translation: CASSLEFSNYGYTF.

The chain uses TRBV27 and TRBJ1-6; D may be TRBD1 (6 bases). V gave up 9 bases and J gave up 6 bases, with 15 bases separating them. This CDR3 comprises 14 residues. Germline V gene sequence: CDR1 MNHEY, CDR2 SMNVEV (reference sequence). The CDR3 loop reads CASWTQGFNSPLHF. CDR3 DNA: TGTGCCAGTTGGACCCAGGGGTTTAATTCACCCCTCCACTTT.

This clone was counted once. This chain joins TRBV2 and TRBJ2-3; 13 bases line up with TRBD2. J was trimmed by 4 bases and V by 5 bases; bases with no gene match: 0. Germline CDR1 and CDR2: SNHLY and FYNNEI. The CDR3 has 14 residues. The CDR3 is CASSTSGGADTQYF. The CDR3 nucleotides read TGTGCCAGCAGTACTAGCGGGGGGGCAGATACGCAGTATTTT.

This clone occurred once. This sequence joins TRBV15 and TRBJ2-2; D is unclear. Looked up from germline, CDR1 is LNHNV and CDR2 is YYDKDF (reference sequence). The CDR3 runs to 15 residues. The germline V and J ends were trimmed by 0 bases and 4 bases, with 9 bases remaining between them. The CDR3 DNA reads TGTGCCACCAGCAGAGATAACATGGTCACCGGGGAGCTGTTTTTT. It specifies CATSRDNMVTGELFF.